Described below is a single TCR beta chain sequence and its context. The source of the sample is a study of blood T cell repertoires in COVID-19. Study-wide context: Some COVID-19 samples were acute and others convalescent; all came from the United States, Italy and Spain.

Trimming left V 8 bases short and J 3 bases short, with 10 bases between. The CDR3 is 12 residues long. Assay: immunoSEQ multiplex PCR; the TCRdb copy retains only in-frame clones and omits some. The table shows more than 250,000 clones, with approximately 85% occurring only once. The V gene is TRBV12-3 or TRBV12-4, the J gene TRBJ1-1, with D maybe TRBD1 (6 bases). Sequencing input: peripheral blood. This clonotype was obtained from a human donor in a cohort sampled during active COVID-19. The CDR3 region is CASGGAYTEAFF. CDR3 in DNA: TGTGCCAGCGGGGGGGCTTACACTGAAGCTTTCTTT.